This T cell receptor (beta chain) comes out of a study of cytomegalovirus exposure and HLA in healthy donors. Study-wide findings and caveats: It was reported that the classifier diagnosed cytomegalovirus status with high specificity and sensitivity in both the original and validation cohorts.

Regarding this clone: Its specificity is unknown.

Primers included in the PCR were 60 Vbeta and 13 Jbeta primers. Profiled with immunoSEQ multiplex PCR; TCRdb holds only in-frame clones, not every one. The repertoire includes roughly 300,000 clones, roughly 85% of them detected once, and 3% to 4% sits in the top ten. Germline loops: CDR1 SGHRS, CDR2 YFSETQ. With 3 bases clipped from V and 0 bases from J, the junction kept 12 bases outside the gene matches. The CDR3 contains 18 residues. The sequence came from a man between 35 and 55 years old in good health and CMV-seropositive. This chain links TRBV5-1 with TRBJ1-1; 9 positions agree with TRBD1. The sequencing sample was made of PBMCs. This CDR3 is CASSSGSGTGLMNTEAFF. CDR3 DNA sequence: TGCGCCAGCAGCTCGGGGTCCGGGACAGGGCTAATGAACACTGAAGCTTTCTTT.